Listed below are T cell receptor beta chains from one sample, sequenced in a study of cytomegalovirus exposure and HLA in healthy donors. The method was immunoSEQ multiplex PCR; TCRdb's version includes in-frame clones alone and lacks a portion of them. The data contain 150,000 to 200,000 clones, around 84% of them singletons. The sequenced material came from PBMCs. These receptors originate from a man aged 30-40 years in good health and CMV-seropositive. Each CDR3 is given with its conserved first and last residue. D genes are given only for firm matches.

V gene: TRBV27
J gene: TRBJ2-1
D gene: NA
CDR3 protein: CASHGLSSYNEQFF

V gene: TRBV9
J gene: TRBJ2-2
D gene: TRBD1
CDR3 protein: CASSLDRGQNTGELFF

V gene: TRBV4-2
J gene: TRBJ2-2
D gene: TRBD1
CDR3 protein: CASSQYRQGRVGSTTGELFF

V gene: TRBV7-3
J gene: TRBJ2-7
D gene: TRBD1
CDR3 protein: CASSSRQGREQYF

V gene: TRBV7-2
J gene: TRBJ2-7
D gene: NA
CDR3 protein: CASSPGQLETYEQYF

V gene: TRBV7-9
J gene: TRBJ2-2
D gene: TRBD2
CDR3 protein: CSSSSRLAGNTGELFF

V gene: TRBV5-1
J gene: TRBJ1-1
D gene: NA
CDR3 protein: CASSLVAESEAFF

V gene: TRBV6-5
J gene: TRBJ2-1
D gene: NA
CDR3 protein: CASSRPGLEQFF

V gene: TRBV19
J gene: TRBJ2-1
D gene: TRBD2
CDR3 protein: CASRTSGTYNEQFF

V gene: TRBV7-9
J gene: TRBJ1-1
D gene: NA
CDR3 protein: CASSPREVNTEAFF

V gene: TRBV2
J gene: TRBJ1-5
D gene: TRBD1
CDR3 protein: CASRGDRNQPQHF

V gene: TRBV30
J gene: TRBJ1-2
D gene: NA
CDR3 protein: CAWSPGGGYTF

V gene: TRBV10-3
J gene: TRBJ2-1
D gene: TRBD2
CDR3 protein: CAISEQAGSSYNEQFF

V gene: TRBV9
J gene: TRBJ2-1
D gene: NA
CDR3 protein: CASSVGGRATGYEQFF

V gene: TRBV2
J gene: TRBJ1-5
D gene: NA
CDR3 protein: CASSGTGTLDGQPQHF